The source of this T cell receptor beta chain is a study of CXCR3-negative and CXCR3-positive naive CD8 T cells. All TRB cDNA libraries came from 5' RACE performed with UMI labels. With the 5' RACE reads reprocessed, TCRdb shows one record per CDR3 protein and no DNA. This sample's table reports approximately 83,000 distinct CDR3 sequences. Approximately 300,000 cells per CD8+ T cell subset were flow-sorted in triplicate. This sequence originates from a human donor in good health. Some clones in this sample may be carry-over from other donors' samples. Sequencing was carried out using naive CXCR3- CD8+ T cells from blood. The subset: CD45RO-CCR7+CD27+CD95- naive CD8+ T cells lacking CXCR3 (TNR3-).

The CDR3 is CSVEESLQETQYF. V is TRBV29-1 and J is TRBJ2-5. The germline V gene has CDR1 SQVTM and CDR2 ANQGSEA. This CDR3 region has 13 residues.